This TCR beta chain emerged from a study of T-cell reconstitution after alpha-beta-depleted transplantation in children. J lost 2 bases, V lost 7 bases, and 9 bases had no gene match. The CDR3 length is 15 residues. Germline-derived CDR1 and CDR2 are MNHEY and SVGEGT. Unique molecular identifiers were used to barcode this TCRbeta library. TCRdb called the PCR reads again in MiXCR, with one record for every CDR3 protein. The sample has 150,000 to 250,000 distinct CDR3 sequences, just under 6.5% seen once. This clonotype was found a few times. The antigen is undetermined. Study results and caveats: As was reported, about two months after transplant, alpha-beta T cells came from several hundred expanded graft clones.

The source of this sequence is a girl younger than two with combined immunodeficiency, due to receive a stem cell transplant. The rearrangement joins TRBV6-2 or TRBV6-3 to TRBJ2-5; 8 bases are shared with TRBD1. The sequences come from PBMCs, collected before TCRalphabeta/CD19-depleted stem cell transplant. The CDR3 loop is CASTPGQAIQETQYF. For the CDR3, the DNA is TGTGCCAGCACTCCGGGACAGGCGATACAAGAGACCCAGTACTTC.